Listed here are 32 T cell receptor beta chains from one sample, sequenced in a study of T cell responses to AZD1222 COVID-19 vaccine. Sequencing was performed with immunoSEQ multiplex PCR; in TCRdb, only in-frame clones are kept and a portion is missing. Of roughly 130,000 clones listed, roughly nine tenths are singletons. The sample here was peripheral blood, taken on day 0 of AZD1222 vaccination. All receptors come from an adult in good health.

This clone was seen only a few times. J is TRBJ1-5 and V is TRBV5-1; TRBD1 matches at 11 bases. This CDR3 has 16 residues. V lost 4 bases and J lost 5; bases outside the gene matches: 8. Germline V gene sequence: CDR1 SGHRS, CDR2 YFSETQ. The CDR3 region is CASSPGWTGGDQPQHF. CDR3 in DNA: TGCGCCAGCAGCCCCGGCTGGACAGGGGGCGATCAGCCCCAGCATTTT.

In DNA, the CDR3 is TGTGCCAGCAGTACAGGGGGCATGGTCACTGAAGCTTTCTTT. This sequence encodes CASSTGGMVTEAFF. J is TRBJ1-1 and V is TRBV28; 9 positions agree with TRBD1. CDR1 is MDHEN, CDR2 SYDVKM, per germline. CDR3 length equals 14 residues. The V and J ends lost 5 bases and 4 bases, in that order; junction bases with no gene match: 5. The full variable domain, in which reference TRBV28 and TRBJ1-1 provide the parts outside the CDR3, is DVKVTQSSRYLVKRTGEKVFLECVQDMDHENMFWYRQDPGLGLRLIYFSYDVKMKEKGDIPEGYSVSREKKERFSLILESASTNQTSMYLCASSTGGMVTEAFFGQGTRLTVV.

The J gene is TRBJ1-6, the V gene TRBV7-9; D is unclear. This CDR3 has 12 residues. Per germline, CDR1 SEHNR and CDR2 FQNEAQ (reference sequence). Trimming removed 4 bases at V and 7 bases at J, with 5 bases between. Here the CDR3 DNA reads TGTGCCAGCAGCTATCCGAATTCACCCCTCCACTTT. Protein product: CASSYPNSPLHF. Variable domain in full (rest from reference TRBV7-9 and TRBJ1-6): DTGVSQNPRHKITKRGQNVTFRCDPISEHNRLYWYRQTLGQGPEFLTYFQNEAQLEKSRLLSDRFSAERPKGSFSTLEIQRTEQGDSAMYLCASSYPNSPLHFGNGTRLTVT.

The rearrangement joins TRBV6-4 to TRBJ1-2; 9 positions agree with TRBD1. The CDR3 is made up of 12 amino acids. Trimming removed 6 bases from V and 8 bases from J; junction bases left unmatched: 4. Looked up from germline, CDR1 is MRHNA and CDR2 is SNTAGT. The DNA for the CDR3 is TGTGCCAGCAGCGGGACAGGGTTCGGCTACACCTTC. Translation: CASSGTGFGYTF.

The rearrangement joins TRBV5-1 to TRBJ2-1, with 8 bases aligning to TRBD2. J gave up 10 bases and V 5 bases, and 14 bases lay outside the gene matches. The CDR3 is 15 amino acids. Germline V gene lookup returns CDR1 SGHRS and CDR2 YFSETQ. In nucleotides, the CDR3 is TGCGCCAGCAGGGGTTTTGGCGGGGGGCATGGAGAGCAGTTCTTC. This gives the protein CASRGFGGGHGEQFF. The full variable domain, completed using reference TRBV5-1 and TRBJ2-1, is KAGVTQTPRYLIKTRGQQVTLSCSPISGHRSVSWYQQTPGQGLQFLFEYFSETQRNKGNFPGRFSGRQFSNSRSEMNVSTLELGDSALYLCASRGFGGGHGEQFFGPGTRLTVL.

The rearrangement uses TRBV9 and TRBJ1-6; no definite D call. The CDR3 has 14 residues. Germline CDR1 and CDR2: SGDLS and YYNGEE. Trimming left V 0 bases short and J 5 bases short, with 6 bases between. The CDR3 nucleotides are TGTGCCAGCAGCGTAGAGGGAAATAATTCACCCCTCCACTTT. Translation gives CASSVEGNNSPLHF.

The V gene is TRBV6-5, the J gene TRBJ1-1; TRBD1 agrees at 7 bases. The CDR3 totals 13 residues. Germline V CDR1 and CDR2: MNHEY, SVGAGI. V shed 6 bases, J shed 7 bases, and the junction held 8 bases outside the gene matches. CDR3 DNA: TGTGCCAGCAGCCTTGACAGGGACAGTGAAGCTTTCTTT. This translates into CASSLDRDSEAFF.

The chain employs TRBV6-4 and TRBJ1-2; no definite D call. Germline V gene lookup returns CDR1 MRHNA and CDR2 SNTAGT. Trimming took 1 base from V and 9 from J, leaving 9 bases between them. There are 12 residues in the CDR3. As DNA, the CDR3 is TGTGCCAGCAGTGACTGGACGAGGAGCTACACCTTC. This translates into CASSDWTRSYTF.

This chain connects TRBV2 to TRBJ1-6; D not resolved. The CDR3 covers 13 residues. V was pared by 2 bases and J by 8 bases, with 7 bases between. Germline CDR1 is SNHLY and CDR2 is FYNNEI. Written as DNA, the CDR3 is TGTGCCAGCAGTGAATTGGAGGATTCACCCCTCCACTTT. It translates to CASSELEDSPLHF.

The chain carries TRBV9 and TRBJ1-1; the D gene is possibly TRBD1 (5 bases). This CDR3 has 14 residues. Trimming removed 4 bases from V and 1 base from J, with 11 bases in between. Germline assignment: CDR1 SGDLS and CDR2 YYNGEE. This chain's CDR3 is CASSPGHPNTEAFF. In DNA, the CDR3 is TGTGCCAGCAGCCCTGGACACCCGAACACTGAAGCTTTCTTT.

The chain carries TRBV4-3 and TRBJ1-2; 7 bases fit TRBD1. The CDR3 is 17 residues long. The germline CDR1 and CDR2 sequences are LGHNA and YSLEER. Trimming cost V 4 bases and J 3 bases; bases outside gene matches: 14. In nucleotides, the CDR3 is TGCGCCAGCAGCCGCCAAAGGGGGCCGTCTCGGGACTATGGCTACACCTTC. It is translated as CASSRQRGPSRDYGYTF.

This chain joins TRBV19 and TRBJ1-2; the match to TRBD1 covers 8 bases. This CDR3 has 13 residues. The trim removed 6 bases at V and 3 bases at J, leaving 3 bases unmatched. Germline CDR1 and CDR2: LNHDA and SQIVND (reference sequence). The CDR3 coding sequence is TGTGCCAGTAGCCCGGACAGGGACTATGGCTACACCTTC. It specifies CASSPDRDYGYTF.

The J gene is TRBJ2-7, the V gene TRBV6-2 or TRBV6-3; D possibly corresponds to TRBD2 (5 bases). Deletions cut 2 bases from V and 3 bases from J, with 14 bases between. CDR1 MNHEY and CDR2 SVGEGT come from the germline V gene. CDR3 length: 15 amino acids. The CDR3 spells CASSYGERENYEQYF. The DNA for the CDR3 is TGTGCCAGCAGTTACGGGGAGCGCGAGAACTACGAGCAGTACTTC.

The CDR3 reads CASSLWDGERYF. DNA for the CDR3: TGTGCCAGCAGCTTGTGGGACGGGGAGCGCTACTTC. The rearrangement uses TRBV5-6 and TRBJ2-7; D tentatively fits TRBD1 or TRBD2 (5 bases each). Trimming stripped 1 base from V and 13 bases from J, with 15 bases between. The CDR3 covers 12 residues. CDR1 is SGHDT, CDR2 YYEEEE, per germline.

This chain joins TRBV3-1 (or the pseudogene TRBV3-2) and TRBJ2-5, with 7 bases lining up with TRBD2. V shed 0 bases and J 7 bases; nucleotides not matched to a gene: 5. This CDR3 is built from 14 residues. CDR1 is LGHDT, CDR2 YNNKEL, per germline (reference sequence). The DNA of the CDR3 is TGTGCCAGCAGCCAAGATACCTCGGGGGGGACCCAGTACTTC. Its protein product is CASSQDTSGGTQYF.

The chain employs TRBV10-3 and TRBJ1-5, with a tentative D call TRBD1 (5 bases). Germline V gene sequence: CDR1 ENHRY, CDR2 SYGVKD. This CDR3 comprises 14 residues. Deletions cut 3 bases from V and 5 bases from J, with 11 bases between. In DNA, the CDR3 is TGTGCCATCAGTGATGGGACTGGACATCAGCCCCAGCATTTT. Translating gives CAISDGTGHQPQHF.

The J gene is TRBJ2-3, the V gene TRBV18; D gene uncertain. Trimming pared 6 bases from V and 4 bases from J, leaving 5 bases between. The CDR3 consists of 11 residues. Germline assignment: CDR1 KGHSH and CDR2 LQKENI. The CDR3 DNA reads TGTGCCAGCTCCTCCCCAGATACGCAGTATTTT. Its protein is CASSSPDTQYF.

The chain joins TRBV9 to TRBJ1-4; D is uncertain. Germline values: CDR1 SGDLS, CDR2 YYNGEE. CDR3 length: 14 residues. The germline V and J ends were trimmed by 1 base and 10 bases, with 14 bases remaining between them. For the CDR3, the DNA is TGTGCCAGCAGCGTAAGTCACCGGATTGGAAAACTGTTTTTT. Translated: CASSVSHRIGKLFF.

The chain couples TRBV6-5 to TRBJ2-7; possible D gene TRBD2, 6 bases. The CDR3 runs to 12 residues. V dropped 8 bases and J dropped 6 bases, with 14 bases sitting between them. Germline CDR1 reads MNHEY; CDR2 reads SVGAGI. CDR3 sequence reads: CASGTRLGEQYF. The CDR3 DNA follows: TGTGCCAGCGGGACTCGATTGGGCGAGCAGTACTTC.

V is TRBV28 and J is TRBJ2-3; D remains ambiguous. Between the trimmed V and J ends, which lost 6 bases and 3 bases, there was a span of 7 bases. The germline gives CDR1 MDHEN, CDR2 SYDVKM. CDR3 length: 12 residues. CDR3 DNA sequence: TGTGCCAGCAGGGGCCCTACAGATACGCAGTATTTT. The encoded protein is CASRGPTDTQYF.

The chain links TRBV2 to TRBJ2-3, with 10 bases matching TRBD1. This CDR3 region has 16 residues. Germline CDR1 reads SNHLY; CDR2 reads FYNNEI. V lost 9 bases, J lost 4 bases, and 13 bases stayed unmatched. The chain's CDR3 is CASGRDRGSRADTQYF. CDR3 in DNA: TGTGCCAGTGGTCGGGACAGGGGTTCTCGCGCAGATACGCAGTATTTT.

The rearrangement links TRBV28 to TRBJ1-3; TRBD1 agrees at 7 bases. With V trimmed by 5 bases and J by 0 bases, 7 bases remained unmatched. Germline V lookup: CDR1 MDHEN, CDR2 SYDVKM. The CDR3 has 16 residues. The CDR3 DNA is TGTGCCAGCAGTCCACAGGGGTTGAGCTCTGGAAACACCATATATTTT. This gives the protein CASSPQGLSSGNTIYF.

The chain carries TRBV3-1 (or the pseudogene TRBV3-2) and TRBJ1-5; 9 bases are a match to TRBD1. This CDR3 spans 15 amino acids. The junction had 5 bases not matched to a gene; V was cut back by 4 bases and J by 4 bases. Germline CDR1 is LGHDT and CDR2 is YNNKEL (reference sequence). DNA of the CDR3: TGTGCCAGCAGCCGTTCGGGACAGGGTAATCAGCCCCAGCATTTT. Translating it yields CASSRSGQGNQPQHF.

The sample holds a few counts of this clone. The chain joins TRBV29-1 to TRBJ2-7; 8 bases are a match to TRBD2. Germline assignment: CDR1 SQVTM and CDR2 ANQGSEA. The CDR3 runs to 11 residues. V trimming: 4 bases; J trimming: 6 bases; junction bases outside the gene matches: 2. The DNA for the CDR3 is TGCAGCGTTGGGGCGGGAGGCGAGCAGTACTTC. It yields the protein CSVGAGGEQYF.

CDR3 bases: TGCGCCAGCAGCCAAGTTCCGATCGGGGCTCTACCCGGGGAGCTGTTTTTT. Translated, it gives CASSQVPIGALPGELFF. This chain uses TRBV4-1 with TRBJ2-2, with D perhaps matching TRBD1 or TRBD2 (5 bases each). This CDR3 spans 17 amino acids. Trimming removed 1 base from V and 6 bases from J, with 18 bases in between. Germline CDR1 reads MGHRA; CDR2 reads YSYEKL.

V and J are TRBV3-1 (or the pseudogene TRBV3-2) and TRBJ2-1; possibly TRBD2 for D (6 bases). CDR3 size: 16 residues. Germline V gene lookup returns CDR1 LGHDT and CDR2 YNNKEL (reference sequence). Trimming took 0 bases from V and 5 from J, leaving 14 bases between them. CDR3 loop: CASSQDWGTVHNEQFF. CDR3 DNA sequence: TGTGCCAGCAGCCAAGATTGGGGGACTGTCCACAATGAGCAGTTCTTC.

The rearrangement joins TRBV21-1 to TRBJ1-3; whether TRBD1, the table's D call, matches the DNA was not checked. TRBV21-1 is described as a pseudogene. The CDR3 loop spans 15 amino acids. The CDR3 sequence: CASIQLDRAGNTIYF. The CDR3 nucleotides read TGTGCCAGCATCCAATTGGACAGGGCTGGAAACACCATATATTTT.

The V call is TRBV19, the J call TRBJ1-1; the D gene is possibly TRBD1 (6 bases). This CDR3 has 16 amino acids. V shed 4 bases and J shed 3 bases, with 18 bases lying between them. Germline values: CDR1 LNHDA, CDR2 SQIVND (reference sequence). DNA for the CDR3: TGTGCCAGTAGTACCGCCGTGGGAGGGGGATACACTGAAGCTTTCTTT. Its translation: CASSTAVGGGYTEAFF.

This chain links TRBV5-1 with TRBJ2-5; 7 bases align to TRBD1. Germline CDR1 and CDR2: SGHRS and YFSETQ. With V trimmed by 7 bases and J by 1 base, 10 bases remained unmatched. The CDR3 covers 15 residues. The DNA of the CDR3 is TGCGCCAGCTGTGTGGACAGGTTCCCCCAAGAGACCCAGTACTTC. Protein product: CASCVDRFPQETQYF.

CDR3 loop: CASSQERGSGYTF. CDR3 bases: TGCGCCAGCAGCCAAGAGAGGGGTTCAGGCTACACCTTC. The chain couples TRBV4-3 to TRBJ1-2; TRBD1 might be the D (5 bases). CDR3 length: 13 amino acids. Germline CDR1 LGHNA, CDR2 YSLEER. Trimming removed 0 bases at V and 8 bases at J, with 10 bases between.

The chain recombines TRBV30 with TRBJ1-3; D is ambiguous. V shed 0 bases and J shed 0 bases, with 9 bases lying between them. In germline, CDR1 is GTSNPN, CDR2 SVGIG (reference sequence). The CDR3 consists of 15 residues. In nucleotides, the CDR3 is TGTGCCTGGAGTGTCGATGGGATCTCTGGAAACACCATATATTTT. Its translation: CAWSVDGISGNTIYF.

V gene TRBV7-8 combines with J gene TRBJ2-2; D not resolved. Germline lookup yields CDR1 SGHVS and CDR2 FQNEAQ. The ends were cut back, 3 bases at V and 6 bases at J, with 5 bases in the middle. This CDR3 comprises 12 residues. CDR3 protein: CASSLVSGELFF. The DNA of the CDR3 is TGTGCCAGCAGCTTGGTTTCCGGGGAGCTGTTTTTT.